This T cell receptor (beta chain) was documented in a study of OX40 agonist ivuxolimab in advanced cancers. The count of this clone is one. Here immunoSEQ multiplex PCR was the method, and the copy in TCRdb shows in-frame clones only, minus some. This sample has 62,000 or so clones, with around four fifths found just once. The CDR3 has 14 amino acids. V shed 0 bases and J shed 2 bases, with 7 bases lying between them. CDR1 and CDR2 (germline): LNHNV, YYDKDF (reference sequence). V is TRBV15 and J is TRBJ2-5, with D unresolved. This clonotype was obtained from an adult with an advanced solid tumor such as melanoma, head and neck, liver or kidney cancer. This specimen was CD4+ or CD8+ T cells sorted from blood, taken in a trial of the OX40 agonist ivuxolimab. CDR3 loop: CATSRDLKQETQYF. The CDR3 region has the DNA TGTGCCACCAGCAGAGATCTTAAGCAAGAGACCCAGTACTTC.